This T cell receptor beta chain was captured by sequencing in a study of a mutant IDH1 vaccine in newly diagnosed glioma. V was cut by 5 bases and J by 5 bases, with 10 bases left in between. This CDR3 has 13 residues. Germline loops: CDR1 SGHVS, CDR2 FQNEAQ. TCRdb's copy holds only in-frame clones and misses some; the assay was immunoSEQ multiplex PCR. The table has 70,000 to 90,000 clones, 90% to 95% seen once. Time point defined: week 5, during vaccination. In the vaccine, a single dose held 300 ug of the mutant IDH1 20-mer peptide, along with topical imiquimod. Notes on this clone: No antigen is known for it.

The sequence was obtained from a woman aged 45 to 65 with glioma. The sequenced sample was PBMCs, obtained from a glioma patient whose treatment included an IDH1 peptide vaccine. The chain couples TRBV7-8 to TRBJ1-3, with D possibly TRBD1 on 6 matching bases. The CDR3 DNA reads as TGTGCCAGCAGCGCGGACAGTCGAAACACCATATATTTT. This codes for CASSADSRNTIYF.